The 7 T cell receptor beta chains listed next were all sequenced from one sample in a study of blood T cell repertoires in COVID-19. The assay was immunoSEQ multiplex PCR, and TCRdb's table has in-frame clones only and misses some. The table lists 250,000 to 350,000 clones, roughly nine tenths of them singletons. Sequenced input: peripheral blood. Every receptor here comes from a woman between 50 and 59 years old who had recovered from COVID-19.

The chain carries TRBV4-3 and TRBJ2-6; 7 positions agree with TRBD1. The junction had 4 bases not matched to a gene; V was cut back by 1 base and J by 1 base. The CDR3 consists of 17 residues. Germline V CDR1 and CDR2: LGHNA, YSLEER. The CDR3 coding sequence is TGCGCCAGCAGCCAAGCAGACAGGGCTTCTGGGGCCAACGTCCTGACTTTC. Translation gives CASSQADRASGANVLTF.

The chain links TRBV6-5 to TRBJ1-5; no reliable D call. V was clipped by 2 bases and J by 3 bases, with 8 bases between them. There are 14 residues in the CDR3. The germline gives CDR1 MNHEY, CDR2 SVGAGI. CDR3 protein: CASSYGRDNQPQHF. In DNA form, the CDR3 reads TGTGCCAGCAGTTACGGCCGGGACAATCAGCCCCAGCATTTT.

V usage is TRBV10-3 and J usage is TRBJ1-2; 9 bases agree with TRBD1. Germline V lookup: CDR1 ENHRY, CDR2 SYGVKD. Trimming took 6 bases from V and 8 from J; bases not matched to a gene: 10. CDR3 size: 14 residues. Here the CDR3 DNA reads TGTGCCATCAGACCGGGACAGGGAAGGTACGGCTACACCTTC. Translating it yields CAIRPGQGRYGYTF.

For the CDR3, the DNA is TGTGCCACCAGTGATAGTGGACAGGGTTCAACAGATACGCAGTATTTT. Translation: CATSDSGQGSTDTQYF. The rearrangement links TRBV24-1 to TRBJ2-3, with TRBD1 matching over 8 bases. The CDR3 runs 16 residues. The junction had 7 bases not matched to a gene; V was cut back by 3 bases and J by 3 bases. Per the germline V gene, CDR1 is KGHDR and CDR2 is SFDVKD.

V usage is TRBV3-1 (or the pseudogene TRBV3-2) and J usage is TRBJ1-1, with D unclear. Germline V CDR1 and CDR2: LGHDT, YNNKEL (reference sequence). CDR3 size: 16 residues. Trimming stripped 3 bases from V and 4 bases from J, with 18 bases between. In DNA form, the CDR3 reads TGTGCCAGCAGCCAGGGAACGACTGGAGGTCTCACTGAAGCTTTCTTT. It encodes CASSQGTTGGLTEAFF.

The J gene is TRBJ1-2, the V gene TRBV6-5, with 8 nucleotides matching TRBD1. With V trimmed by 6 bases and J by 5 bases, 8 bases remained unmatched. This CDR3 contains 14 residues. Germline-derived CDR1 and CDR2 are MNHEY and SVGAGI. The CDR3: CASRVNRGSYGYTF. CDR3 sequence (DNA): TGTGCCAGCAGAGTTAACAGGGGGAGTTATGGCTACACCTTC.

This chain connects TRBV19 to TRBJ1-1, with D possibly matching TRBD1 (6 bases). Germline CDR1 and CDR2: LNHDA and SQIVND (reference sequence). This CDR3 spans 19 amino acids. With 1 base removed from V and 1 base from J, the gap between germline ends came to 22 bases. The CDR3 DNA follows: TGTGCCAGTAGTATAGTTTACAGGGTAAGCCCGACGTCGAACACTGAAGCTTTCTTT. Translated: CASSIVYRVSPTSNTEAFF.